This T cell receptor (beta chain) appears in the sequencing data of a study of T cell responses to AZD1222 COVID-19 vaccine. At the level of the study: Second doses were pooled across both intervals (about 4 or about 12 weeks). The study's findings and limits: The donors showed a predominance of white British ancestry and of females, with possible underestimation of clonal diversity. Regions left unmutated in variants are reportedly the target of nearly half of spike-specific TCRs.

Only in-frame clones appear in the TCRdb table, and some are missing; sequencing was by immunoSEQ multiplex PCR. The sample has 130,000 to 150,000 clones, 90% to 95% seen once. Details on this clone: Its antigen is unidentified.

CDR1 and CDR2 from the germline V gene are SGHDT and YYEEEE. The CDR3 has 14 residues. Trimming stripped 2 bases from V and 2 bases from J, with 8 bases between. Sequenced here: peripheral blood, sampled on day 0 of AZD1222 vaccination. The TCR comes from an adult in good health. The chain uses TRBV5-6 and TRBJ1-5; maybe TRBD1 (5 bases). The CDR3 nucleotides are TGTGCCAGCAGCTTCGCGGGGGGCAATCAGCCCCAGCATTTT. Protein sequence: CASSFAGGNQPQHF.